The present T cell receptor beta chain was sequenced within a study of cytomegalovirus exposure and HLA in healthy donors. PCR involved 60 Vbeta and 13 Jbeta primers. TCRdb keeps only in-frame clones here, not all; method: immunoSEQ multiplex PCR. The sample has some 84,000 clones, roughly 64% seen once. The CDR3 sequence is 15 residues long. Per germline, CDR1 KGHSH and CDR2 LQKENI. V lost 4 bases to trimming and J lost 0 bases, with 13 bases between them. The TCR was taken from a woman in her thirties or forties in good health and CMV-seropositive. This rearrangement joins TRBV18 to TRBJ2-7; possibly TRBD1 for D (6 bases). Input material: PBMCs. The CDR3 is CASSRGPDSSYEQYF. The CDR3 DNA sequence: TGTGCCAGCTCACGGGGACCGGACAGCTCCTACGAGCAGTACTTC.